Following are 25 T cell receptor beta chains from one sample sequenced in a study of blood T cell repertoires in COVID-19. Measured with immunoSEQ multiplex PCR; TCRdb has only the in-frame clones, and not every one. The repertoire holds around 240,000 clones, with 84% as singletons. The sample was peripheral blood. These receptors were collected from a woman in her thirties or forties who had recovered from COVID-19.

The chain recombines TRBV7-9 with TRBJ1-1; TRBD1 aligns across 10 bases. CDR1 is SEHNR and CDR2 is FQNEAQ in the germline V gene (reference sequence). The CDR3 spans 14 residues. Losses at the gene ends were 5 bases for V and 5 bases for J; bases not matched to a gene: 5. CDR3 amino acids: CASSPGQGRTEAFF. CDR3 DNA sequence: TGTGCCAGCAGCCCGGGACAGGGGCGTACTGAAGCTTTCTTT. Full variable domain (rest looked up from reference TRBV7-9 and TRBJ1-1): DTGVSQNPRHKITKRGQNVTFRCDPISEHNRLYWYRQTLGQGPEFLTYFQNEAQLEKSRLLSDRFSAERPKGSFSTLEIQRTEQGDSAMYLCASSPGQGRTEAFFGQGTRLTVV.

V and J are TRBV27 and TRBJ1-1, with unresolved D. Germline loops: CDR1 MNHEY, CDR2 SMNVEV (reference sequence). Deletions cut 5 bases from V and 1 base from J, with 8 bases between. There are 13 residues in the CDR3. CDR3 bases: TGTGCCAGCAGTGAATTTAGGAACACTGAAGCTTTCTTT. It encodes CASSEFRNTEAFF.

The chain combines TRBV27 with TRBJ1-2; perhaps TRBD1 as D (5 bases). Germline CDR1 reads MNHEY; CDR2 reads SMNVEV (reference sequence). The V end was cut by 2 bases, the J end by 10 bases, with 17 bases between. The CDR3 length is 14 residues. CDR3 in amino acids: CASSLRRDAEDYTF. The CDR3 nucleotides are TGTGCCAGCAGTTTACGGAGGGACGCCGAGGACTACACCTTC.

The chain carries TRBV6-4 and TRBJ1-6; 8 bases align to TRBD1. Trimming took 0 bases from V and 9 from J; bases not matched to a gene: 7. Germline V gene lookup returns CDR1 MRHNA and CDR2 SNTAGT. CDR3 length: 16 amino acids. CDR3 sequence: CASSDSIMGTGSPLHF. The CDR3, as DNA: TGTGCCAGCAGTGACTCGATAATGGGGACAGGTTCACCCCTCCACTTT.

The chain is built from TRBV10-3 and TRBJ1-2; D remains ambiguous. Between the trimmed V and J ends, which lost 2 bases and 3 bases, there was a span of 4 bases. The CDR3 runs 12 residues. Germline V CDR1 and CDR2: ENHRY, SYGVKD. The CDR3 region has the DNA TGTGCCATCAGTGAGGCAGACTATGGCTACACCTTC. Its protein is CAISEADYGYTF.

This chain connects TRBV6-4 to TRBJ2-3, with D uncertain. This CDR3 has 13 amino acids. V shed 2 bases and J shed 5 bases, with 8 bases lying between them. Per germline, CDR1 MRHNA and CDR2 SNTAGT. DNA of the CDR3: TGTGCCAGCAGTGACGAATCGGGAGATACGCAGTATTTT. It specifies CASSDESGDTQYF.

The genes are TRBV9 and TRBJ1-2; TRBD1 aligns across 7 bases. There are 16 residues in the CDR3. The V segment lost 0 bases and the J segment 5 bases; nucleotides outside the gene matches: 10. In germline, CDR1 is SGDLS, CDR2 YYNGEE. CDR3 sequence reads: CASSVGSGTELYGYTF. In nucleotides, the CDR3 is TGTGCCAGCAGCGTAGGTTCCGGGACAGAGCTGTATGGCTACACCTTC.

The CDR3 region has the DNA TGTGCCAGCAGTACACCGATTCGGACAGCCACCTACGAGCAGTACTTC. Translation: CASSTPIRTATYEQYF. The genes are TRBV27 and TRBJ2-7; possibly TRBD1 for D (6 bases). The CDR3 length is 16 residues. V was pared by 5 bases and J by 2 bases, with 19 bases between. Germline assignment: CDR1 MNHEY and CDR2 SMNVEV (reference sequence).

The V call is TRBV12-5, the J call TRBJ2-6; no definite D call. Germline lookup yields CDR1 LGHNT and CDR2 FRNRAP. The CDR3 totals 15 residues. The germline V and J ends were trimmed by 1 base and 3 bases, with 7 bases remaining between them. The CDR3 protein is CASGLGSGGANVLTF. The CDR3 DNA reads TGTGCTAGTGGTTTGGGTTCGGGTGGGGCCAACGTCCTGACTTTC. Variable domain in full (rest from reference TRBV12-5 and TRBJ2-6): DARVTQTPRHKVTEMGQEVTMRCQPILGHNTVFWYRQTMMQGLELLAYFRNRAPLDDSGMPKDRFSAEMPDATLATLKIQPSEPRDSAVYFCASGLGSGGANVLTFGAGSRLTVL.

This chain connects TRBV28 to TRBJ2-5, with a tentative D call TRBD1 (5 bases). Germline V gives CDR1 MDHEN, CDR2 SYDVKM. The CDR3 is made up of 14 amino acids. V lost 2 bases and J 4 bases, leaving 11 bases between the germline ends. CDR3 loop: CASSLQGLGETQYF. CDR3 nucleotides: TGTGCCAGCAGTTTACAGGGTCTGGGAGAGACCCAGTACTTC.

The chain joins TRBV28 to TRBJ1-1, with D possibly matching TRBD1 (5 bases). The CDR3 is made up of 13 amino acids. The V end was cut by 6 bases, the J end by 8 bases, with 16 bases between. The germline V gene encodes CDR1 MDHEN and CDR2 SYDVKM. CDR3 DNA sequence: TGTGCCAGCAGGGAGACTCGGACATTGGAAGCTTTCTTT. This translates into CASRETRTLEAFF.

A few counts support this clone. This chain connects TRBV10-3 to TRBJ1-1; D is ambiguous. This CDR3 spans 14 amino acids. Trimming cost V 3 bases and J 4 bases, with 12 bases left between them. CDR1 is ENHRY, CDR2 SYGVKD, per germline. Here the CDR3 reads CAISDSVRSTEAFF. The CDR3 DNA is TGTGCCATCAGTGATTCAGTAAGGAGCACTGAAGCTTTCTTT.

The chain has TRBV7-9 and TRBJ2-7, with a tentative D call TRBD2 (5 bases). The CDR3 has 14 residues. Deletions cut 3 bases from V and 0 bases from J, with 9 bases between. CDR1 is SEHNR, CDR2 FQNEAQ, per germline (reference sequence). The CDR3 DNA reads TGTGCCAGCAGCTTCGGAGGTGACTCCTACGAGCAGTACTTC. Protein sequence: CASSFGGDSYEQYF.

The chain joins TRBV5-1 to TRBJ1-1; D might be TRBD1 (6 bases). This CDR3 has 15 amino acids. The V gene lost 3 bases and the J gene lost 0 bases, with 12 bases spanning the gap. The germline V gene has CDR1 SGHRS and CDR2 YFSETQ. The CDR3 region has the DNA TGCGCCAGCAGCTCCACAGGGAACCTGAACACTGAAGCTTTCTTT. It yields the protein CASSSTGNLNTEAFF.

The rearrangement links TRBV5-1 to TRBJ1-4; TRBD1 is a possible D gene (5 bases). Germline CDR1 is SGHRS and CDR2 is YFSETQ. This CDR3 contains 15 residues. Trimming took off 0 bases at V and 7 bases at J, with 13 bases between the two ends. CDR3 amino acids: CASSLEAGRGEKLFF. The CDR3 region has the DNA TGCGCCAGCAGCTTGGAGGCGGGACGGGGTGAAAAACTGTTTTTT.

The V and J genes are TRBV3-1 (or the pseudogene TRBV3-2) and TRBJ1-1; D is undetermined. V shed 3 bases and J shed 5 bases, with 7 bases lying between them. The CDR3 loop spans 12 amino acids. CDR1 LGHDT and CDR2 YNNKEL come from the germline V gene (reference sequence). The CDR3 DNA reads TGTGCCAGCAGCCACCCAGGTACTGAAGCTTTCTTT. The encoded protein is CASSHPGTEAFF.

This clone has just a few counts. V and J are TRBV6-1 and TRBJ1-4; D might be TRBD1 (5 bases). Between the trimmed V and J ends, which lost 3 bases and 2 bases, there was a span of 10 bases. Germline V gene sequence: CDR1 MNHNS, CDR2 SASEGT. The CDR3 runs to 15 residues. The CDR3 here is CASSDPGGTNEKLFF. CDR3 coding DNA: TGTGCCAGCAGTGACCCGGGGGGGACTAATGAAAAACTGTTTTTT.

The chain links TRBV10-3 to TRBJ1-1; 10 positions match TRBD1. The CDR3 runs 14 residues. With V trimmed by 8 bases and J by 4 bases, 7 bases remained unmatched. Per the germline V gene, CDR1 is ENHRY and CDR2 is SYGVKD. The CDR3 sequence is CAIGEGQGITEAFF. CDR3 DNA: TGTGCCATCGGAGAGGGACAGGGGATCACTGAAGCTTTCTTT.

There are a few counts of this clone. The chain employs TRBV5-6 and TRBJ1-1; no definite D call. V was clipped by 4 bases and J by 1 base, with 11 bases between them. Germline V gives CDR1 SGHDT, CDR2 YYEEEE. The CDR3 consists of 14 residues. This CDR3 reads CASSRGRPNTEAFF. In DNA form, the CDR3 reads TGTGCCAGCAGCCGAGGAAGGCCGAACACTGAAGCTTTCTTT.

The chain combines TRBV2 with TRBJ2-6; possibly TRBD2 for D (6 bases). V lost 2 bases and J 0 bases, leaving 8 bases between the germline ends. The CDR3 loop spans 16 amino acids. CDR1 is SNHLY and CDR2 is FYNNEI in the germline V gene. The CDR3 here is CASSEYGSSGANVLTF. The DNA for the CDR3 is TGTGCCAGCAGTGAATACGGGAGCTCTGGGGCCAACGTCCTGACTTTC.

The J gene is TRBJ2-1, the V gene TRBV29-1; D is perhaps TRBD2 (5 bases). Trimming cost V 7 bases and J 4 bases, with 11 bases left between them. The CDR3 runs 12 residues. The germline V gene encodes CDR1 SQVTM and CDR2 ANQGSEA. CDR3 amino acids: CSAITSYNEQFF. The DNA of the CDR3 is TGCAGCGCTATAACTAGTTACAATGAGCAGTTCTTC.

The gene calls are TRBV30 and TRBJ1-6; TRBD1 agrees at 7 bases. Germline V lookup: CDR1 GTSNPN, CDR2 SVGIG (reference sequence). There are 17 residues in the CDR3. Trimming cost V 0 bases and J 6 bases; bases outside gene matches: 11. Written as DNA, the CDR3 is TGTGCCTGGAGTGTACCCCGGACAGGAGAAGCTAATTCACCCCTCCACTTT. This gives the protein CAWSVPRTGEANSPLHF.

The chain uses TRBV29-1 and TRBJ1-3; D is ambiguous. The CDR3 length is 12 residues. The V gene lost 4 bases and the J gene lost 4 bases, with 8 bases spanning the gap. Germline loops: CDR1 SQVTM, CDR2 ANQGSEA. The CDR3 region has the DNA TGCAGCGTTGGCAACATCGGAAACACCATATATTTT. It codes for CSVGNIGNTIYF.

The chain is built from TRBV12-3 or TRBV12-4 and TRBJ1-2, with 9 bases lining up with TRBD1. CDR3 size: 13 residues. Trimming at V came to 5 bases and at J to 7 bases, leaving 5 bases not matched to a gene. CDR3 sequence (DNA): TGTGCCAGCAGTATACAGGGGGCAGGTGGCTACACCTTC. This sequence encodes CASSIQGAGGYTF.

The CDR3 sequence is CASSSGGLRPTQYF. The CDR3 DNA is TGTGCCAGCAGCTCGGGAGGACTAAGGCCGACCCAGTACTTC. The chain joins TRBV7-8 to TRBJ2-5; 7 bases map to TRBD2. Germline lookup yields CDR1 SGHVS and CDR2 FQNEAQ. The CDR3 has 14 residues. Germline trimming cut 4 bases from V and 7 bases from J; bases unmatched to any gene: 9.